The table lists the clone carrying this TCR beta chain with a few counts. Antigen specificity is unknown. One end of the junction is discordant with germline, which a read error may explain. The data originate from a study of post-analysis software for immune sequencing data. Study conclusions and caveats: When patients were compared with controls, 4 or 5 TRBV segments were more frequent, TRBV5-6, TRBV5-1 and TRBV20-1 among them.

Germline CDR1 and CDR2: SGDLS and YYNGEE. There are 16 residues in the CDR3. Unique molecular identifiers tagged the TCR beta cDNA libraries. MiXCR was run by TCRdb on the PCR reads, yielding one entry per CDR3 protein. Altogether around 400,000 distinct CDR3 sequences are present, approximately 38% being singletons, with the ten largest covering around 15%. Sequenced sample: blood. The receptor's source is a girl between 10 and 17 years old with multiple sclerosis. This chain connects TRBV9 to TRBJ1-2, with 10 nucleotides matching TRBD1. The CDR3 sequence is CASSGGTGEGNYGHTF. CDR3 nucleotides: TGTGCCAGCAGCGGAGGGACAGGGGAAGGGAACTATGGCCACACCTTC.